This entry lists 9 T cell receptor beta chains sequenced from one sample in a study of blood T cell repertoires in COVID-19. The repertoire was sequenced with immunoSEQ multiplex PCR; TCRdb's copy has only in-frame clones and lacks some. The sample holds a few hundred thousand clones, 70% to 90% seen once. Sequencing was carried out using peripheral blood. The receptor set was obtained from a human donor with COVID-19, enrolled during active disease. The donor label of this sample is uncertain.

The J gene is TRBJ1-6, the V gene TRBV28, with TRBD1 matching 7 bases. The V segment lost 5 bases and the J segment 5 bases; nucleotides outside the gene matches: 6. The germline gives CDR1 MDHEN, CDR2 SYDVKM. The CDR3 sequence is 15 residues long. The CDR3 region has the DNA TGTGCCAGCAGTAGACAGGGCCAGGATAATTCACCCCTCCACTTT. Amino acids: CASSRQGQDNSPLHF.

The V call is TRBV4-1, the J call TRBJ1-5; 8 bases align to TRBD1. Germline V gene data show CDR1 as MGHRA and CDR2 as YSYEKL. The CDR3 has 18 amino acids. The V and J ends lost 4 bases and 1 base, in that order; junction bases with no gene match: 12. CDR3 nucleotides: TGCGCCAGCAGCCCCTCAATCCAGGGGGCGCCGAGCAATCAGCCCCAGCATTTT. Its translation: CASSPSIQGAPSNQPQHF.

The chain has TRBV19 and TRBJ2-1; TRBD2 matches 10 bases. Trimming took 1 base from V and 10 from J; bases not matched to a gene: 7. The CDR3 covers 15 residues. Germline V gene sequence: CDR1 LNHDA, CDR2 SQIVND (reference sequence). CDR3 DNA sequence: TGTGCCAGTAGTATAGGAGCGGGAGGGCCGGGGGAGCAGTTCTTC. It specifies CASSIGAGGPGEQFF.

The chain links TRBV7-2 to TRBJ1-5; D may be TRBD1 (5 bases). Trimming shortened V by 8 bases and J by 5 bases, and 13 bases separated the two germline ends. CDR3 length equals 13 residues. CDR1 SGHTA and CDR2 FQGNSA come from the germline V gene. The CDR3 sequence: CASCPGRDQPQHF. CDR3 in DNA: TGTGCCAGCTGCCCAGGGCGCGATCAGCCCCAGCATTTT.

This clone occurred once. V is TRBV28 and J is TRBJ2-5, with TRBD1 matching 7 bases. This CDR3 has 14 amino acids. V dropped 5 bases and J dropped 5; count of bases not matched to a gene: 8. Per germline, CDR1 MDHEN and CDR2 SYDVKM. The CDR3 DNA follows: TGTGCCAGCAGTCGCCCCCGGGACAGCGAGACCCAGTACTTC. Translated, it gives CASSRPRDSETQYF.

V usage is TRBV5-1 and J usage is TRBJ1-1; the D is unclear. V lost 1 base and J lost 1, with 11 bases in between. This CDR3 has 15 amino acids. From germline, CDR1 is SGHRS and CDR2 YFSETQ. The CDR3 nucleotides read TGCGCCAGCAGCTTGAATTACGTAGAGAACACTGAAGCTTTCTTT. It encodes CASSLNYVENTEAFF.

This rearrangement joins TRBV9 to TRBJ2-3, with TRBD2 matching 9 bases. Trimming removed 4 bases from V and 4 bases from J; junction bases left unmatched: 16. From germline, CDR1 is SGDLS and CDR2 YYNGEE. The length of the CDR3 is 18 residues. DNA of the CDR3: TGTGCCAGCAGCCAGGGGCCCCCTAGCGGGATGGGAGCAGATACGCAGTATTTT. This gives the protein CASSQGPPSGMGADTQYF. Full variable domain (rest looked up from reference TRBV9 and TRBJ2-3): DSGVTQTPKHLITATGQRVTLRCSPRSGDLSVYWYQQSLDQGLQFLIQYYNGEERAKGNILERFSAQQFPDLHSELNLSSLELGDSALYFCASSQGPPSGMGADTQYFGPGTRLTVL.

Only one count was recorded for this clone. The CDR3 bases are TGTGCCAGCAGTTACCCGACAGGGGACAACTATGGCTACACCTTC. Translation gives CASSYPTGDNYGYTF. This sequence joins TRBV28 and TRBJ1-2; 8 bases are shared with TRBD1. Germline V CDR1 and CDR2: MDHEN, SYDVKM. The length of the CDR3 is 15 residues. With V trimmed by 4 bases and J by 2 bases, 6 bases remained unmatched.

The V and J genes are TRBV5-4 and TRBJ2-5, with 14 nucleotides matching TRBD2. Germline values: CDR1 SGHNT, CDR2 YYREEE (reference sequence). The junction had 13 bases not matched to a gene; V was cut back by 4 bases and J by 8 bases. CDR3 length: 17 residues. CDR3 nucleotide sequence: TGTGCCAGCAGCGCTTCAACCGGGACTAGCGGGGGCGTAACCCAGTACTTC. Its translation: CASSASTGTSGGVTQYF.